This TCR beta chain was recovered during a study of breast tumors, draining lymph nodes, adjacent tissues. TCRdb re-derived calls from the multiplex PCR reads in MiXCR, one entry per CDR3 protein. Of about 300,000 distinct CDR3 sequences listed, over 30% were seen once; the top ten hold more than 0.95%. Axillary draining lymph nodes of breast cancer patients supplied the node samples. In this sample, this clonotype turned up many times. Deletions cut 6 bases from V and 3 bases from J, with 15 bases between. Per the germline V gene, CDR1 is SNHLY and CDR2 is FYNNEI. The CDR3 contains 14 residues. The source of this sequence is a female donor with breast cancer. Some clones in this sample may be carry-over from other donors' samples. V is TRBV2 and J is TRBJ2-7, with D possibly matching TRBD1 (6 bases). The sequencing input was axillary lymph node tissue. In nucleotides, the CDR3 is TGTGCCAGCAGCCTTTACAGGGTTCTCTACGAGCAGTACTTC. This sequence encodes CASSLYRVLYEQYF.